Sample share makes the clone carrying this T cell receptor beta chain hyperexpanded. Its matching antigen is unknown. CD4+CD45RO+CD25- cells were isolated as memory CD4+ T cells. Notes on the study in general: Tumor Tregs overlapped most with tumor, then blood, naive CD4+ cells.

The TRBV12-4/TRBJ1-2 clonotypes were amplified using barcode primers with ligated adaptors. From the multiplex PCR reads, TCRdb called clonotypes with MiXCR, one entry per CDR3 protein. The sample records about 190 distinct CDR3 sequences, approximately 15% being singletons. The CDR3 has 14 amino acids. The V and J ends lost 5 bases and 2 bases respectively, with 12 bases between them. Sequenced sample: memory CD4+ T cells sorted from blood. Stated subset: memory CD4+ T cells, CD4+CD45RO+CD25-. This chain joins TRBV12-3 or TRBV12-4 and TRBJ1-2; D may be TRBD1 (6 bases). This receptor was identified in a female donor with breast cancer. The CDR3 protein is CASSPAGTNYGYTF. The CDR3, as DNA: TGTGCCAGCAGTCCTGCGGGGACAAACTATGGCTACACCTTC.